This T cell receptor beta chain was captured in a study of T cell repertoires in cytomegalovirus infection. Background on the study: It can be stated that public TCR beta signatures indicated CMV infection as well as a matching HLA type.

V was shortened by 0 bases and J by 6 bases, with 12 bases between the two germline ends. The length of the CDR3 is 13 residues. CDR1 and CDR2 from the germline V gene are DFQATT and SNEGSKA (reference sequence). Points on this clonotype: Antigen specificity is unknown.

TCRdb independently ran MiXCR on the reads; one entry per CDR3 protein. The profile shows about 400,000 distinct CDR3 sequences, about 34% of them singletons. This receptor was obtained from a human donor in good health (CMV status not recorded). Some clones in this sample may be carry-over from other donors' samples. The chain uses TRBV20-1 and TRBJ2-7; D is perhaps TRBD2 (6 bases). Sequenced here: cultured PBMCs, sampled from culture after CMV antigen stimulation. This chain's CDR3 is CSARDRLRGEQYF. The DNA of the CDR3 is TGCAGTGCTAGAGACAGACTGCGGGGCGAGCAGTACTTC.